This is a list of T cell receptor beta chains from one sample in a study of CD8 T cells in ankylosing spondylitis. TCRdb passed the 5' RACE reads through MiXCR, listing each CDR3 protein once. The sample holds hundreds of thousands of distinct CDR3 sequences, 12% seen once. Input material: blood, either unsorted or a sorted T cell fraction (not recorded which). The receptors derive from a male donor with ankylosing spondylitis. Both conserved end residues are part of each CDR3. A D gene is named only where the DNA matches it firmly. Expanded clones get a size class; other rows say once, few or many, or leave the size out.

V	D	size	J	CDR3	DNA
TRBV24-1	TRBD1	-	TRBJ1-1	CATSERTGESTEAFF	TGTGCCACCAGTGAGAGGACAGGGGAGAGCACTGAAGCTTTCTTT
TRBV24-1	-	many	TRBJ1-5	CAALHSVRQPQHF	TGTGCCGCCCTTCACTCTGTTCGGCAGCCCCAGCATTTT
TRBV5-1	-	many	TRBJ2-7	CASSIPSYEQYF	TGCGCCAGCAGCATACCATCCTACGAGCAGTACTTC
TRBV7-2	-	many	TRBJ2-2	CASSLTGGNTGELFF	TGTGCCAGCAGCTTAACGGGGGGCAACACCGGGGAGCTGTTTTTT
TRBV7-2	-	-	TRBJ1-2	CASSFADNYGYTF	TGTGCCAGCAGCTTCGCGGACAACTATGGCTACACCTTC
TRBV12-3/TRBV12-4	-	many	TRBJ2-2	CASSSNRDWYTGELFF	TGTGCCAGCAGTTCAAACCGGGACTGGTACACCGGGGAGCTGTTTTTT
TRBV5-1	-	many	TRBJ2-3	CASSRDFSTDTQYF	TGCGCCAGCAGCCGGGACTTCTCCACAGATACGCAGTATTTT
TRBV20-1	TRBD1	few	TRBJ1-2	CSARSRQGGGYTF	TGCAGTGCTAGATCACGACAGGGCGGAGGCTACACCTTC
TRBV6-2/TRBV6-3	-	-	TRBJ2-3	CASRNGLITDTQYF	TGTGCCAGCAGAAACGGACTCATCACAGATACGCAGTATTTT
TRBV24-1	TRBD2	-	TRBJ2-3	CATSDGSGGSTDTQYF	TGTGCCACCAGTGATGGTAGCGGGGGCAGCACAGATACGCAGTATTTT
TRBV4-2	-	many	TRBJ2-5	CASSQEPGLQGETQYF	TGTGCCAGCAGCCAAGAACCGGGACTACAGGGGGAGACCCAGTACTTC
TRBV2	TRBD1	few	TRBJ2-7	CASNSGQGANEQYF	TGTGCCAGCAATTCCGGACAGGGGGCGAATGAGCAGTACTTC
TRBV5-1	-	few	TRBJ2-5	CASSLIGEGTQYF	TGCGCCAGCAGCTTGATCGGCGAGGGGACCCAGTACTTC
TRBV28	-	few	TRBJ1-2	CASMAGGSNYGYTF	TGTGCCAGCATGGCAGGAGGCAGCAACTATGGCTACACCTTC
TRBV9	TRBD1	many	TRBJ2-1	CASSVTGDRYNEQFF	TGTGCCAGCAGCGTGACAGGGGACCGCTACAATGAGCAGTTCTTC
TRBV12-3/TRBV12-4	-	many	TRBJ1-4	CASSFLSDEKLFF	TGTGCCAGCAGTTTCCTATCTGATGAAAAACTGTTTTTT
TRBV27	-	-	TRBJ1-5	CASSFGEQSNQPQHF	TGTGCCAGCAGTTTCGGAGAACAAAGCAATCAGCCCCAGCATTTT
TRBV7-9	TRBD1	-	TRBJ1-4	CASSLYGTGDEKLFF	TGTGCCAGCAGCTTATACGGGACAGGGGATGAAAAACTGTTTTTT
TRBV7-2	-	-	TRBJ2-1	CASSLVFGASEQFF	TGTGCCAGCAGCTTAGTCTTCGGGGCTAGTGAGCAGTTCTTC
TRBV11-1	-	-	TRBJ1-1	CASSLEDGRLNTEAFF	TGTGCCAGCAGCTTAGAGGACGGTAGATTGAACACTGAAGCTTTCTTT
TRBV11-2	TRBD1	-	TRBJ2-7	CASSLRGQGADEQYF	TGTGCCAGCAGCCTAAGGGGACAGGGGGCGGACGAGCAGTACTTC
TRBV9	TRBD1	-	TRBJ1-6	CASSPSGTEHSPLHF	TGTGCCAGCAGCCCTTCGGGGACAGAGCATTCACCCCTCCACTTT
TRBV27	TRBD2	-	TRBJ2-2	CASSKAGGQGGELFF	TGTGCCAGCAGTAAAGCGGGGGGGCAAGGCGGGGAGCTGTTTTTT
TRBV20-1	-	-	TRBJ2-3	CSAIRYTDTQYF	TGCAGTGCTATCCGGTACACAGATACGCAGTATTTT
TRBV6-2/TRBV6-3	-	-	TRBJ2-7	CASSSRTPHGEQYF	TGTGCCAGCAGCTCACGGACTCCTCACGGTGAGCAGTACTTC
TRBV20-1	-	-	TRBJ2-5	CSAHRGAGLQETQYF	TGCAGTGCCCACCGCGGTGCGGGTTTGCAAGAGACCCAGTACTTC
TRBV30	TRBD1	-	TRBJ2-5	CAWSVRRTGGETQYF	TGTGCCTGGAGTGTACGGCGGACAGGGGGAGAGACCCAGTACTTC
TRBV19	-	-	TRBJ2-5	CASSIVLRGTQYF	TGTGCCAGTAGTATAGTCCTAAGGGGGACCCAGTACTTC
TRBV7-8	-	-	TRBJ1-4	CASSSAGGTTNEKLFF	TGTGCCAGCAGCTCCGCGGGGGGGACGACTAATGAAAAACTGTTTTTT
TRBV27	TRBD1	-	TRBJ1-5	CASSSQGADQPQHF	TGTGCCAGCAGTTCACAGGGGGCCGATCAGCCCCAGCATTTT
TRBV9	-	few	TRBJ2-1	CASSVVPRNEQFF	TGTGCCAGCAGCGTAGTCCCGAGGAATGAGCAGTTCTTC
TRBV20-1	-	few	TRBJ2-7	CSVLPGFFSYEQYF	TGCAGTGTTTTGCCGGGCTTTTTCTCCTACGAGCAGTACTTC
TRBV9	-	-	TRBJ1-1	CASSPRGAGDTEAFF	TGTGCCAGCAGCCCTAGGGGGGCCGGGGACACTGAAGCTTTCTTT
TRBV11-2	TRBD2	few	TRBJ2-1	CASSFPRAGGSSEQFF	TGTGCCAGCAGCTTCCCTAGAGCGGGAGGAAGTAGTGAGCAGTTCTTC
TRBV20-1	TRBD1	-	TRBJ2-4	CSAPKGGQQNIQYF	TGCAGTGCCCCGAAAGGGGGACAGCAAAACATTCAGTACTTC
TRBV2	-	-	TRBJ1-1	CASGPDPRGTEAFF	TGTGCCAGCGGCCCGGACCCGAGGGGCACTGAAGCTTTCTTT
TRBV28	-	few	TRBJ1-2	CASSYRVGQGYGYTF	TGTGCCAGCAGCTACAGGGTAGGCCAGGGCTATGGCTACACCTTC